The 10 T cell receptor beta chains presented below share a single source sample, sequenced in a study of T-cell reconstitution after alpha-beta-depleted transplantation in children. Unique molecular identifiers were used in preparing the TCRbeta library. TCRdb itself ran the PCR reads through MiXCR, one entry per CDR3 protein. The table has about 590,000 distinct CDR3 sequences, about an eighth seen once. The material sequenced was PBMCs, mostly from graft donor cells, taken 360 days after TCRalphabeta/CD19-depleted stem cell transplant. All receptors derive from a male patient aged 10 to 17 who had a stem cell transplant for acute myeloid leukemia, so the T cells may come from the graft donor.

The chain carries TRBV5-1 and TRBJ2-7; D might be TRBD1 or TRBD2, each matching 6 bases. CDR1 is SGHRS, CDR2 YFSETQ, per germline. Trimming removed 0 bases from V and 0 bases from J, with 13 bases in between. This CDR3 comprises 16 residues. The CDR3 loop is CASSLVPGASSYEQYF. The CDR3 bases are TGCGCCAGCAGCTTGGTGCCGGGGGCAAGCTCCTACGAGCAGTACTTC.

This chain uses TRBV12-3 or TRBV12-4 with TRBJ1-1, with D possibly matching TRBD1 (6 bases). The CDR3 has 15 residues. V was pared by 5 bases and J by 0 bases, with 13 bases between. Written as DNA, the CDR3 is TGTGCCAGCAGTCTAAACAGGGCCGTGAACACTGAAGCTTTCTTT. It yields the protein CASSLNRAVNTEAFF.

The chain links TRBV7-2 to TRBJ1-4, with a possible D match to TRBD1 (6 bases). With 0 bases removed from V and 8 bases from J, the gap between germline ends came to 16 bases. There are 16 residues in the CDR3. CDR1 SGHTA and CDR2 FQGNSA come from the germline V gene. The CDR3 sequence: CASSLASGGQGEKLFF. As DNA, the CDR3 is TGTGCCAGCAGCTTAGCGTCGGGGGGGCAGGGGGAAAAACTGTTTTTT.

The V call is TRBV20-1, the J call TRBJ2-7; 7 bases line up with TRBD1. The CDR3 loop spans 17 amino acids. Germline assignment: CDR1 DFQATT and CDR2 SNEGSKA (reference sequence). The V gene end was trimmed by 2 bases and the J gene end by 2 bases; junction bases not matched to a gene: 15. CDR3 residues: CSARHRDRTTVAYEQYF. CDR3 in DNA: TGCAGTGCTAGACACCGGGACAGAACAACCGTCGCCTACGAGCAGTACTTC.

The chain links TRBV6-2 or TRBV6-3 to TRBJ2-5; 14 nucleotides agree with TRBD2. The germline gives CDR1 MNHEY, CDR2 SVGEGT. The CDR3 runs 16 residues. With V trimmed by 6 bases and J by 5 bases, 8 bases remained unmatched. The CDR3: CASSRLAGGPTETQYF. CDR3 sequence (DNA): TGTGCCAGCAGCCGACTAGCGGGAGGGCCTACGGAGACCCAGTACTTC.

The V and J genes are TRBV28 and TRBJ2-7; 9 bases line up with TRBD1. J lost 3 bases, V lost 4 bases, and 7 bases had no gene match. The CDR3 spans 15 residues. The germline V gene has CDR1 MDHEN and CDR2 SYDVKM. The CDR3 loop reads CASSSLGTGRYEQYF. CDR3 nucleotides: TGTGCCAGCAGTTCCCTCGGGACAGGGCGCTACGAGCAGTACTTC.

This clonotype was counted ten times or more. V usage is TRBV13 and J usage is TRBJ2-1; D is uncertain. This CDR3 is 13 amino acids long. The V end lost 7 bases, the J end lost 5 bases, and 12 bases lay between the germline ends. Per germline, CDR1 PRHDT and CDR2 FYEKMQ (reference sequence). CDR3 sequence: CASTYLSHNEQFF. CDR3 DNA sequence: TGTGCCAGCACCTACCTAAGCCACAATGAGCAGTTCTTC. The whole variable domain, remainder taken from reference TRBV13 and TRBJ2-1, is AAGVIQSPRHLIKEKRETATLKCYPIPRHDTVYWYQQGPGQDPQFLISFYEKMQSDKGSIPDRFSAQQFSDYHSELNMSSLELGDSALYFCASTYLSHNEQFFGPGTRLTVL.

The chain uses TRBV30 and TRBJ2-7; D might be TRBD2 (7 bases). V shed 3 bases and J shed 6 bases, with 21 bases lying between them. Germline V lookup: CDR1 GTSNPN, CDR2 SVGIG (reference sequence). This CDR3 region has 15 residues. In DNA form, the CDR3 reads TGTGCCTGGAGAGCTAACCACCTAGGGGGGGGCGAGCAGTACTTC. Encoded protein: CAWRANHLGGGEQYF.

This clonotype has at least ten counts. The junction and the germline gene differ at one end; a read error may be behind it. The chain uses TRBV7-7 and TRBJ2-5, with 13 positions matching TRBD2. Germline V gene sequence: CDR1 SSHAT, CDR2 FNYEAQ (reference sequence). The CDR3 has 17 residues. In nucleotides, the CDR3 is TGTGCTAGCAGCTTAGGGGGGACTAGCGGGACACAAGAGACCCAGTACTTC. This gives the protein CASSLGGTSGTQETQYF.

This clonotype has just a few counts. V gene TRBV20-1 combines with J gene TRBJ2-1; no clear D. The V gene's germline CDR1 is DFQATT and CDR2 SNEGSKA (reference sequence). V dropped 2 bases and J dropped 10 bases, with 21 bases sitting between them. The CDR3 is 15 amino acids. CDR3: CSARNLVSLLGEQFF. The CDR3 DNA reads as TGCAGTGCTAGAAACTTGGTTAGCCTCCTCGGCGAGCAGTTCTTC.